These 32 T cell receptor beta chains were all obtained from the same sample, sequenced in a study of blood T cell repertoires in COVID-19. Method: immunoSEQ multiplex PCR; TCRdb's copy keeps in-frame clones and lacks some. The sample records some 400,000 clones, roughly 86% being singletons. Sequencing used PBMCs or T cells enriched from blood (not recorded which). Source of these receptors: a woman aged 30 to 39 who had recovered from COVID-19.

The chain uses TRBV4-1 and TRBJ1-1; 8 bases map to TRBD1. This CDR3 is 18 amino acids long. The V gene end was trimmed by 4 bases and the J gene end by 1 base; junction bases not matched to a gene: 14. The V gene's germline CDR1 is MGHRA and CDR2 YSYEKL. The CDR3 DNA sequence: TGCGCCAGCAGCCTACGAAAACCCCCGCAGGGGGCGAACACTGAAGCTTTCTTT. Its protein is CASSLRKPPQGANTEAFF.

The chain couples TRBV4-2 to TRBJ2-4; D gene uncertain. This CDR3 region has 13 residues. Germline values: CDR1 LGHNA, CDR2 YNFKEQ. V was cut by 4 bases and J by 8 bases, with 12 bases left in between. The CDR3 bases are TGTGCCAGCAGCCCGTCCCACTACGACATTCAGTACTTC. As protein: CASSPSHYDIQYF.

The chain has TRBV19 and TRBJ2-3; a weak D match, TRBD2 (6 bases). Per germline, CDR1 LNHDA and CDR2 SQIVND (reference sequence). The CDR3 runs 14 residues. The V and J ends lost 3 bases and 4 bases respectively, with 11 bases between them. The CDR3 here is CASSIRREADTQYF. The CDR3 DNA sequence: TGTGCCAGTAGTATTCGCAGGGAGGCAGATACGCAGTATTTT.

Details on this clone: The same CDR3 is also encoded by other DNA sequences in this sample. The rearrangement links TRBV30 to TRBJ1-1; D not resolved. Trimming cost V 1 base and J 3 bases, with 9 bases left between them. Germline CDR1 reads GTSNPN; CDR2 reads SVGIG (reference sequence). CDR3 length: 13 amino acids. In DNA, the CDR3 is TGTGCCTGGAGTGCCGGGTTCGACACTGAAGCTTTCTTT. Translated, it gives CAWSAGFDTEAFF. The whole variable domain, remainder taken from reference TRBV30 and TRBJ1-1, is SQTIHQWPATLVQPVGSPLSLECTVEGTSNPNLYWYRQAAGRGLQLLFYSVGIGQISSEVPQNLSASRPQDRQFILSSKKLLLSDSGFYLCAWSAGFDTEAFFGQGTRLTVV.

The chain links TRBV5-8 to TRBJ2-7; a possible D gene is TRBD2 (5 bases). V lost 0 bases, J lost 0 bases, and 7 bases lay in between. Germline V gives CDR1 SGHTS, CDR2 YDEGEE. CDR3 length equals 14 residues. Here the CDR3 DNA reads TGTGCCAGCAGCTTGGGCCGGGGCTCCTACGAGCAGTACTTC. Translating gives CASSLGRGSYEQYF.

V usage is TRBV6-2 or TRBV6-3 and J usage is TRBJ1-2; TRBD1 aligns across 9 bases. The germline V gene encodes CDR1 MNHEY and CDR2 SVGEGT. The CDR3 totals 16 residues. The V gene end was trimmed by 8 bases and the J gene end by 2 bases; junction bases not matched to a gene: 12. CDR3 bases: TGTGCCAGCCGCCGTCCCGGGACAGGGATCAACTATGGCTACACCTTC. Its protein product is CASRRPGTGINYGYTF.

This clone was counted once. This chain links TRBV3-1 (or the pseudogene TRBV3-2) with TRBJ1-1; 10 nucleotides match TRBD1. This CDR3 is built from 14 residues. The V gene's germline CDR1 is LGHDT and CDR2 YNNKEL (reference sequence). The trim removed 3 bases at V and 12 bases at J, leaving 10 bases unmatched. Here the CDR3 reads CASSHITGTGDSFF. The DNA for the CDR3 is TGTGCCAGCAGCCACATCACCGGGACAGGGGATTCTTTCTTT.

V and J are TRBV10-1 and TRBJ2-2, with D possibly being TRBD1 (5 bases). Germline-derived CDR1 and CDR2 are WNHNN and SYGVQD (reference sequence). Trimming took off 2 bases at V and 6 bases at J, with 13 bases between the two ends. The CDR3 sequence is 15 residues long. CDR3 sequence reads: CASSEGRVFSGELFF. The CDR3 nucleotides read TGCGCCAGCAGTGAGGGCAGGGTATTCTCCGGGGAGCTGTTTTTT.

About this clone itself: The same CDR3 also results from other DNA sequences found in this sample. The chain employs TRBV7-9 and TRBJ2-7; perhaps TRBD1 as D (6 bases). The germline V gene has CDR1 SEHNR and CDR2 FQNEAQ (reference sequence). The CDR3 sequence is 12 residues long. The V gene lost 4 bases and the J gene lost 7 bases, with 11 bases spanning the gap. The CDR3 nucleotides are TGTGCCAGCAGCTCACAGGGTGGAGAGCAGTACTTC. It encodes CASSSQGGEQYF.

The J gene is TRBJ2-3, the V gene TRBV27; TRBD2 aligns across 8 bases. CDR1 is MNHEY and CDR2 is SMNVEV in the germline V gene (reference sequence). The CDR3 is 14 amino acids. Losses at the gene ends were 7 bases for V and 5 bases for J; bases not matched to a gene: 8. CDR3 coding DNA: TGTGCCAGCACGGACGGGGGGGGTGAAGATACGCAGTATTTT. Residues: CASTDGGGEDTQYF.

The CDR3 protein is CASRRGLRSPLHF. The CDR3 DNA is TGTGCCAGCAGGAGGGGGCTTAGGTCACCCCTCCACTTT. This chain connects TRBV6-5 to TRBJ1-6, with 7 bases fitting TRBD1. The CDR3 is 13 amino acids. After removal of 6 bases from V and 10 bases from J, the junction contained 6 bases not matched to a gene. Germline V gene data show CDR1 as MNHEY and CDR2 as SVGAGI.

The rearrangement uses TRBV7-6 and TRBJ1-2; TRBD1 matches at 7 bases. V shed 5 bases, J shed 13 bases, and the junction held 10 bases outside the gene matches. The CDR3 extends over 12 amino acids. CDR1 is SGHVS and CDR2 is FNYEAQ in the germline V gene. Here the CDR3 DNA reads TGTGCCAGCAGCCGAGACAGGGAACCCGCCACCTTC. Amino acid sequence: CASSRDREPATF. The full variable domain, rest sourced from reference TRBV7-6 and TRBJ1-2, is GAGVSQSPRYKVTKRGQDVALRCDPISGHVSLYWYRQALGQGPEFLTYFNYEAQQDKSGLPNDRFSAERPEGSISTLTIQRTEQRDSAMYRCASSRDREPATFGSGTRLTVV.

J is TRBJ1-3 and V is TRBV7-2; 10 nucleotides line up with TRBD1. V was pared by 1 base and J by 4 bases, with 7 bases of the junction left unmatched. This CDR3 region has 17 residues. Germline V gene sequence: CDR1 SGHTA, CDR2 FQGNSA. The CDR3 nucleotides are TGTGCCAGCAGCTTAGTAGGGACAGGGGCTGCCGGAAACACCATATATTTT. Translation: CASSLVGTGAAGNTIYF.

The gene calls are TRBV27 and TRBJ2-7; 9 bases fit TRBD2. CDR1 and CDR2 from the germline V gene are MNHEY and SMNVEV (reference sequence). The CDR3 is made up of 16 amino acids. J gave up 3 bases and V 7 bases, and 13 bases lay outside the gene matches. The DNA for the CDR3 is TGTGCCAGCAAATTAGCGGGAGAGTTAGGCCTCTACGAGCAGTACTTC. Encoded protein: CASKLAGELGLYEQYF.

The genes are TRBV30 and TRBJ2-1, with TRBD2 matching over 10 bases. CDR1 and CDR2 (germline): GTSNPN, SVGIG (reference sequence). Trimming at V came to 0 bases and at J to 9 bases, leaving 5 bases not matched to a gene. The CDR3 contains 14 residues. The CDR3 sequence: CAWSVGLAAGEQFF. DNA of the CDR3: TGTGCCTGGAGTGTAGGACTAGCGGCAGGTGAGCAGTTCTTC.

This rearrangement joins TRBV4-3 to TRBJ1-4; D may be TRBD1 (5 bases). Trimming pared 0 bases from V and 8 bases from J, leaving 16 bases between. The CDR3 sequence is 16 residues long. Germline values: CDR1 LGHNA, CDR2 YSLEER. The CDR3 DNA reads as TGCGCCAGCAGCCAAGATGGCTGGGGCGCGGGGGAAAAACTGTTTTTT. Its translation: CASSQDGWGAGEKLFF.

The rearrangement links TRBV6-2 or TRBV6-3 to TRBJ2-2; TRBD1 agrees at 7 bases. Trimming removed 3 bases from V and 0 bases from J; junction bases left unmatched: 7. Per germline, CDR1 MNHEY and CDR2 SVGEGT. CDR3 length: 17 residues. The CDR3 nucleotides are TGTGCCAGCAGTTATGACAGGGAAGATACGAACACCGGGGAGCTGTTTTTT. Amino acid sequence: CASSYDREDTNTGELFF.

CDR3 nucleotides: TGTGCCAGCAGCCCGGGGGTTTTTAGCACTGAAGCTTTCTTT. Translating it yields CASSPGVFSTEAFF. The gene calls are TRBV6-5 and TRBJ1-1, with D tentatively TRBD1 (5 bases). The germline V and J ends were trimmed by 6 bases and 4 bases, with 15 bases remaining between them. Germline values: CDR1 MNHEY, CDR2 SVGAGI. This CDR3 is 14 amino acids long.

The chain is built from TRBV5-1 and TRBJ1-3; D not certain. Germline V gene data show CDR1 as SGHRS and CDR2 as YFSETQ. The length of the CDR3 is 13 residues. V lost 4 bases and J lost 0, with 5 bases in between. The CDR3 region has the DNA TGCGCCAGCAGCCCAGACTCTGGAAACACCATATATTTT. This translates into CASSPDSGNTIYF.

Only a few counts were recorded for this clone. The rearrangement joins TRBV28 to TRBJ1-2; 8 bases agree with TRBD1. Trimming at V came to 6 bases and at J to 5 bases, leaving 14 bases not matched to a gene. The CDR3 runs to 16 residues. Germline-derived CDR1 and CDR2 are MDHEN and SYDVKM. CDR3 bases: TGTGCCAGCAGGAACCGGGGGACAGGACGTATGTATGGCTACACCTTC. This sequence encodes CASRNRGTGRMYGYTF.

The chain employs TRBV28 and TRBJ1-2, with a tentative D call TRBD1 (6 bases). The length of the CDR3 is 17 residues. The V end was cut by 1 base, the J end by 0 bases, with 15 bases between. Germline V gene lookup returns CDR1 MDHEN and CDR2 SYDVKM. CDR3 region: CASSLLLGQLTNYGYTF. The CDR3 DNA reads as TGTGCCAGCAGTTTATTGCTCGGACAGTTAACTAACTATGGCTACACCTTC.

J is TRBJ1-5 and V is TRBV19, with 8 bases that match TRBD1. V lost 8 bases, J lost 3 bases, and 6 bases stayed unmatched. The CDR3 consists of 14 residues. The germline CDR1 and CDR2 sequences are LNHDA and SQIVND (reference sequence). The CDR3 nucleotides read TGTGCCAGTCATCAGGGGGCTATCAATCAGCCCCAGCATTTT. It encodes CASHQGAINQPQHF.

The chain links TRBV6-5 to TRBJ1-2; 8 bases map to TRBD1. The germline V gene encodes CDR1 MNHEY and CDR2 SVGAGI. The CDR3 sequence is 14 residues long. V dropped 6 bases and J dropped 4; count of bases not matched to a gene: 7. CDR3 sequence reads: CASRLGQGVYGYTF. The CDR3, as DNA: TGTGCCAGCAGGTTAGGACAGGGAGTCTATGGCTACACCTTC.

V and J are TRBV6-4 and TRBJ2-7; D gene uncertain. Trimming pared 2 bases from V and 5 bases from J, leaving 22 bases between. The germline V gene encodes CDR1 MRHNA and CDR2 SNTAGT. The CDR3 totals 17 residues. The CDR3 sequence: CASSDIDIIASEDEQYF. CDR3 DNA: TGTGCCAGCAGTGACATTGATATTATCGCTAGTGAGGACGAGCAGTACTTC.

The chain links TRBV28 to TRBJ2-3, with 9 bases lining up with TRBD2. The CDR3 runs 15 residues. CDR1 is MDHEN and CDR2 is SYDVKM in the germline V gene. Trimming cost V 6 bases and J 9 bases; bases outside gene matches: 13. CDR3 in DNA: TGTGCCAGCAGGCAGACTAGCGGAGGCCCCCCAACGCAGTATTTT. As protein: CASRQTSGGPPTQYF.

The rearrangement links TRBV27 to TRBJ1-2; 9 positions agree with TRBD1. V shed 7 bases and J 8 bases; nucleotides not matched to a gene: 5. Looked up from germline, CDR1 is MNHEY and CDR2 is SMNVEV (reference sequence). This CDR3 is 12 amino acids long. In DNA, the CDR3 is TGTGCCAGCACCGGGACAGGGCAAGGCTACACCTTC. It is translated as CASTGTGQGYTF.

V usage is TRBV2 and J usage is TRBJ2-2; TRBD2 matches at 9 bases. CDR3 length: 15 residues. With 5 bases clipped from V and 5 bases from J, the junction kept 6 bases outside the gene matches. Germline loops: CDR1 SNHLY, CDR2 FYNNEI. This chain's CDR3 is CASSRLAAPTGELFF. CDR3 DNA sequence: TGTGCCAGCAGTAGACTAGCGGCCCCTACCGGGGAGCTGTTTTTT.

This chain uses TRBV19 with TRBJ2-1; no firm D call. There are 15 residues in the CDR3. V gave up 1 base and J gave up 0 bases, with 7 bases separating them. The germline gives CDR1 LNHDA, CDR2 SQIVND (reference sequence). CDR3 amino acids: CASSIAPSSYNEQFF. The DNA of the CDR3 is TGTGCCAGTAGTATAGCGCCGAGCTCCTACAATGAGCAGTTCTTC.

V gene TRBV9 combines with J gene TRBJ1-5; TRBD1 might be the D (6 bases). With 0 bases removed from V and 7 bases from J, the gap between germline ends came to 20 bases. The V gene's germline CDR1 is SGDLS and CDR2 YYNGEE. This CDR3 is 17 amino acids long. CDR3 region: CASSVGQAGRIIQPQHF. The CDR3 DNA sequence: TGTGCCAGCAGCGTAGGACAGGCCGGTCGGATAATCCAGCCCCAGCATTTT.

V gene TRBV19 combines with J gene TRBJ1-5, with D maybe TRBD1 (5 bases). The germline V gene encodes CDR1 LNHDA and CDR2 SQIVND (reference sequence). V gave up 3 bases and J gave up 5 bases, with 14 bases separating them. This CDR3 comprises 15 residues. CDR3 in amino acids: CASSMVIGVDQPQHF. CDR3 DNA: TGTGCCAGTAGTATGGTTATAGGGGTGGATCAGCCCCAGCATTTT. Full variable domain (remainder filled in from reference TRBV19 and TRBJ1-5): DGGITQSPKYLFRKEGQNVTLSCEQNLNHDAMYWYRQDPGQGLRLIYYSQIVNDFQKGDIAEGYSVSREKKESFPLTVTSAQKNPTAFYLCASSMVIGVDQPQHFGDGTRLSIL.

The rearrangement joins TRBV19 to TRBJ1-3; weak D call: TRBD1 (6 bases). Germline V gene sequence: CDR1 LNHDA, CDR2 SQIVND (reference sequence). Deletions cut 3 bases from V and 0 bases from J, with 9 bases between. The CDR3 is 15 residues long. The CDR3 nucleotides read TGTGCCAGTAGTATTCAGGGGACCTCTGGAAACACCATATATTTT. Translation gives CASSIQGTSGNTIYF.

The CDR3 protein is CASSPRYGERGFYEQYF. DNA of the CDR3: TGTGCCAGCTCACCGCGGTATGGCGAAAGGGGCTTCTACGAGCAGTACTTC. This chain uses TRBV18 with TRBJ2-7; TRBD1 is a possible D gene (5 bases). Germline CDR1 and CDR2: KGHSH and LQKENI. This CDR3 region has 17 residues. Trimming shortened V by 3 bases and J by 3 bases, and 21 bases separated the two germline ends.